Detailed here is one T cell receptor (beta chain). The antigen remains unidentified. The data are from a study of cytomegalovirus exposure and HLA in healthy donors. Study-level findings and limits: Association of a missense DCLRE1C variant with TCR beta V- and J-gene trimming was reported in a later analysis.

Germline assignment: CDR1 LGHNT and CDR2 FRNRAP. This CDR3 spans 14 amino acids. J gave up 5 bases and V 6 bases, and 7 bases lay outside the gene matches. 60 Vbeta and 13 Jbeta primers were used in PCR. TCRdb keeps only in-frame clones here, not all; method: immunoSEQ multiplex PCR. The table lists some 200,000 clones, roughly 87% of them singletons. This chain links TRBV12-5 with TRBJ2-4; 7 nucleotides agree with TRBD1. Sequencing used PBMCs. The source is a girl under three years old in good health and CMV-seronegative. The CDR3 coding sequence is TGTGCTAGTGGCAACACAGGGGCCCAAAACATTCAGTACTTC. This encodes CASGNTGAQNIQYF.